This T cell receptor (beta chain) was identified in a study of blood T cells in healthy people across ages. Broader study findings: Unknown CMV status may confound age-related changes in expanded clones.

The germline CDR1 and CDR2 sequences are DFQATT and SNEGSKA (reference sequence). The ends were cut back, 4 bases at V and 0 bases at J, with 9 bases in the middle. The CDR3 runs to 13 residues. In the case of this clonotype: Its antigen is unidentified.

At least 7 million PBMCs were isolated per sample. Primers used in a second PCR of about 6 to 11 cycles were a sample-barcoded 5' primer and a J-beta primer mix. TCRdb passed the 5' RACE reads through MiXCR, listing each CDR3 protein once. Among fewer than 900,000 distinct CDR3 sequences listed, around 34% were seen once. This chain links TRBV20-1 with TRBJ1-1; no clear D. Sequencing input: blood. The origin of this receptor is a man between 18 and 35 years old in good health. The CDR3 DNA is TGCAGTGCTACCCCGGACCTGAACACTGAAGCTTTCTTT. Translation gives CSATPDLNTEAFF.